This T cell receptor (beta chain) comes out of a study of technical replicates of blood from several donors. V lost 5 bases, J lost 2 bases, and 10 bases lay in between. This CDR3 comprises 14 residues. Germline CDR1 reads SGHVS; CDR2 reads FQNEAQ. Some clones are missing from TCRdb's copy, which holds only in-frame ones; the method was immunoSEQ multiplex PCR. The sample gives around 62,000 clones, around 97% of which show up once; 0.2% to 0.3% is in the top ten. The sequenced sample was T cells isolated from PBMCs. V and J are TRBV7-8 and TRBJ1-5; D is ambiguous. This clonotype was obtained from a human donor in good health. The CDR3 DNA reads TGTGCCAGCAGCCTGAGACGGGGCAATCAGCCCCAGCATTTT. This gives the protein CASSLRRGNQPQHF.